One T cell receptor beta chain is described in this entry. What it recognizes is unknown. This entry is derived from a study of vaccination and CD4 T cells after COVID-19. Study in general: The makeup of the convalescents was six males and four females, two of them Hispanic.

Treatment defined: 10-day PBMC culture with coronavirus spike peptide pools or control peptides (ViraFEST assay). US Alpha, Beta and Delta variants postdated the positive PCR dates, which ran from March to December 2020. Trimming cost V 4 bases and J 3 bases, with 9 bases left between them. Germline loops: CDR1 ENHRY, CDR2 SYGVKD. The CDR3 loop spans 13 amino acids. Study-level results: Convalescent participants were relatively few, and none had early post-infection timepoints studied.

Sequencing of DNA taken from cultured CD4+ T cells relied on the Oncomine TCR Beta short-read assay. TCRdb re-called the PCR reads through MiXCR, storing one row per CDR3 protein. This table holds thousands of distinct CDR3 sequences, about four fifths found once. The rearrangement uses TRBV10-3 and TRBJ1-1; the D gene is possibly TRBD1 (6 bases). The sequencing sample was made of CD4+ T cells from blood, cultured in vitro. The source of this sequence is a human donor who had recovered from COVID-19. The CDR3 DNA is TGTGCCATCAGTGGGGAGGGGGACACTGAAGCTTTCTTT. The encoded protein is CAISGEGDTEAFF.